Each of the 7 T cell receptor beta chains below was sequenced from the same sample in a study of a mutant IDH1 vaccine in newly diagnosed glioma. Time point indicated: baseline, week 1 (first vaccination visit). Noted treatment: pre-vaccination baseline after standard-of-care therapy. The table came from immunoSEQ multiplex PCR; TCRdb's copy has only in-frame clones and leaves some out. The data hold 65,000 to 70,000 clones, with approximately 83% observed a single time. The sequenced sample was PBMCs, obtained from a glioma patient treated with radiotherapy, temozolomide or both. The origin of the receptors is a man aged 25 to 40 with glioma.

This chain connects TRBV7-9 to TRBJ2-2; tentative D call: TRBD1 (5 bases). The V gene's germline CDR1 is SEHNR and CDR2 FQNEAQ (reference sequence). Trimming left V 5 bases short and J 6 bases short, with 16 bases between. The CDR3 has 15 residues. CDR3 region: CASSPTVLGPGELFF. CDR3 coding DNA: TGTGCCAGCAGCCCGACCGTCTTGGGGCCCGGGGAGCTGTTTTTT.

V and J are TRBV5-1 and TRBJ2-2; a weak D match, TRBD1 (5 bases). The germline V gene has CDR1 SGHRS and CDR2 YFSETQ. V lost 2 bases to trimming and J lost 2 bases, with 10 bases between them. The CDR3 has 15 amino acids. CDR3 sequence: CASSFGQGNTGELFF. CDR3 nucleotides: TGCGCCAGCAGCTTCGGTCAGGGTAACACCGGGGAGCTGTTTTTT. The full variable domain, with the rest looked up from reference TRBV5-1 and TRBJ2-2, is KAGVTQTPRYLIKTRGQQVTLSCSPISGHRSVSWYQQTPGQGLQFLFEYFSETQRNKGNFPGRFSGRQFSNSRSEMNVSTLELGDSALYLCASSFGQGNTGELFFGEGSRLTVL.

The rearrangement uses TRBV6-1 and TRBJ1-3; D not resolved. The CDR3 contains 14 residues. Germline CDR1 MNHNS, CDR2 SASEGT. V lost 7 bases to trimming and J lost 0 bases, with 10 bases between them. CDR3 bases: TGTGCCAGCATAATCAGCTTCTCTGGAAACACCATATATTTT. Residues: CASIISFSGNTIYF.

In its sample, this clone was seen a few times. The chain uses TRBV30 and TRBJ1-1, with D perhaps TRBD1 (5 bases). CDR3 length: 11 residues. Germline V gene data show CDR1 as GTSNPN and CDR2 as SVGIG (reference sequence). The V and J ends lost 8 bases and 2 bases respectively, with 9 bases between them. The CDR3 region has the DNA TGTGCCGGGGACGTCAACACTGAAGCTTTCTTT. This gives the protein CAGDVNTEAFF.

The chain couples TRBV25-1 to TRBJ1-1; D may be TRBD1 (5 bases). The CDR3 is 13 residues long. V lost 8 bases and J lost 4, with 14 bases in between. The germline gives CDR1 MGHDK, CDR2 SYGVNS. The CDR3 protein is CASVGGLVTEAFF. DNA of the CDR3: TGTGCCAGCGTGGGGGGGTTAGTCACTGAAGCTTTCTTT.

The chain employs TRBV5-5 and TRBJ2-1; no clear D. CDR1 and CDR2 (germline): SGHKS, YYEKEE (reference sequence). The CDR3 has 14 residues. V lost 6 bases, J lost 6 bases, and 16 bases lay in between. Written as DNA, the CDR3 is TGTGCCAGCATCTTACCGACCGGTGCCAATGAGCAGTTCTTC. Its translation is CASILPTGANEQFF.

The CDR3 DNA reads TGTGCCAGCAGTTTTCTTGGGGGTGCTAACTATGGCTACACCTTC. It yields the protein CASSFLGGANYGYTF. The chain recombines TRBV28 with TRBJ1-2; maybe TRBD1 (5 bases). Germline CDR1 MDHEN, CDR2 SYDVKM. V was pared by 3 bases and J by 0 bases, with 11 bases between. This CDR3 is 15 amino acids long.